This T cell receptor (beta chain) was recovered during a study of glioma-infiltrating T cells. Notes on the study in general: Non-neoplastic patients had below-expected tissue-blood divergence, while all gliomas exceeded expectation.

The CDR3 runs 16 residues. TCR alpha and beta CDR3 regions were amplified from RNA using iRepertoire nested multiplex PCR. Via MiXCR, TCRdb re-called the multiplex PCR reads, giving one row per CDR3 protein. The sample contains 90,000 or so distinct CDR3 sequences, around 42% of which appear only once. About this clonotype: The antigen is not known. The junction departs from the called germline gene at one end, perhaps through a read error.

Sequencing was performed on glioma tissue, nonneoplastic brain tissue, or PBMCs (not recorded which). This sequence joins TRBV12-3 or TRBV12-4 and TRBJ2-1, with 11 nucleotides matching TRBD2. The sequence came from a human donor with low-grade glioma or glioblastoma, undergoing nonglioma brain surgery, or in good health (not recorded which). CDR3 loop: CASGFIAGGPGNEQFF. The DNA for the CDR3 is TGTGCCAGCGGTTTTATAGCGGGAGGGCCTGGCAATGAGCAGTTCTTC.